This T cell receptor (beta chain) was retrieved from a study of PD-1 blockade in mismatch repair-deficient tumors. The study, taken as a whole, reports: Tumor-resident clones, often absent from pretreatment blood, expanded after pembrolizumab and then contracted.

In regard to this clone: Its antigen is unidentified.

Every patient had mismatch repair deficiency by PCR or immunohistochemistry. The TCR-sequenced patients were a few responders to pembrolizumab. The assay was immunoSEQ multiplex PCR, and TCRdb's table has in-frame clones only and misses some. The repertoire holds fewer than 20,000 clones, with approximately 84% as singletons. V lost 1 base and J lost 4; bases outside the gene matches: 3. This CDR3 has 14 amino acids. The germline V gene has CDR1 LNHDA and CDR2 SQIVND (reference sequence). The clonotype originates from an adult with mismatch repair-deficient cancer. The J gene is TRBJ1-2, the V gene TRBV19, with 7 positions matching TRBD1. Material: PBMCs, obtained 4 weeks after starting pembrolizumab. The CDR3 protein is CASSIGDSPYGYTF. CDR3 nucleotides: TGTGCCAGTAGTATAGGGGACAGCCCCTATGGCTACACCTTC.